The 2 T cell receptor beta chains listed next were all sequenced from one sample in a study of blood T cells in healthy people across ages (dated by TCRdb to about 2015). The library came from 5' RACE. Reads for this sample came from an Illumina HiSeq 2500. A second PCR of about 7 to 12 cycles was run with a J-beta primer mix and a sample-barcoded 5' primer. TCRdb redid the processing of the public reads, applying fastp at Q25 and MiXCR, and retained in-frame beta chains. Each entry is one CDR3 protein sequence, shown with its most common DNA and genes. This sample has 750,000 to 1,000,000 distinct CDR3 sequences in its table, and 25% to 30% of those were observed once. Roughly a tenth of the sample rests with the top ten. The same sample was also studied in work on T cells of mothers and their children.

The sample consisted of blood. The receptors were gathered from a woman in her 40s in good health.

The rearrangement links TRBV12-3 or TRBV12-4 to TRBJ1-4, with D unclear. V lost 7 bases, J lost 0 bases, and 12 bases lay in between. The CDR3 sequence is 15 residues long. DNA for the CDR3: TGTGCCAGCACCATCAAGGGTGCAACTAATGAAAAACTGTTTTTT. Its protein product is CASTIKGATNEKLFF.

This clonotype was counted many times. This chain connects TRBV7-9 to TRBJ2-1; D is undetermined. The germline V and J ends were trimmed by 4 bases and 5 bases, with 15 bases remaining between them. Germline assignment: CDR1 SEHNR and CDR2 FQNEAQ (reference sequence). The CDR3 runs to 15 residues. The CDR3 reads CASSSYPRRDNEQFF. The CDR3 DNA sequence: TGTGCCAGCAGCTCTTATCCAAGACGCGACAATGAGCAGTTCTTC.